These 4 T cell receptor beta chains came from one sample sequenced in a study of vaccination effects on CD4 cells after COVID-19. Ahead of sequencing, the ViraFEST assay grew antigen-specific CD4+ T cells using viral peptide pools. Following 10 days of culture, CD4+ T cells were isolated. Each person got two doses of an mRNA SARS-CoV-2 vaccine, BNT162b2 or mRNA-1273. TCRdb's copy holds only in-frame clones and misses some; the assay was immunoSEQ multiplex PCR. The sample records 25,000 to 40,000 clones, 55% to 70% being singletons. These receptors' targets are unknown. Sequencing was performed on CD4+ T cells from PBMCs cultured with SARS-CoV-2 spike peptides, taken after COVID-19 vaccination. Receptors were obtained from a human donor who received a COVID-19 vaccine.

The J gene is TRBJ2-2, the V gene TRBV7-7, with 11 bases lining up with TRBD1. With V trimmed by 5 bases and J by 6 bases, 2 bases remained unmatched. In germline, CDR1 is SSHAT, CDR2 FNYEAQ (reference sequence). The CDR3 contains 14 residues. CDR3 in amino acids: CASSPGQGAGELFF. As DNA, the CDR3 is TGTGCCAGCAGCCCGGGACAGGGGGCCGGGGAGCTGTTTTTT.

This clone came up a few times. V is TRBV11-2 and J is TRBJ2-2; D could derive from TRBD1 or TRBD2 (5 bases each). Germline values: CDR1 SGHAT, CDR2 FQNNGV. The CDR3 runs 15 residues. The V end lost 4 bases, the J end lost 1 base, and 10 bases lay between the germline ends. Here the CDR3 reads CASSSGTVNTGELFF. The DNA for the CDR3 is TGTGCCAGCAGCTCCGGGACGGTGAACACCGGGGAGCTGTTTTTT.

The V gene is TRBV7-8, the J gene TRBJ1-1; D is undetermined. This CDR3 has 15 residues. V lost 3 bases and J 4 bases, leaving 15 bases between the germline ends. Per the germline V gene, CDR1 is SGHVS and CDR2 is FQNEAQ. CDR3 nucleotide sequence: TGTGCCAGCAGCTTGACGGAGCTGACCTTCACTGAAGCTTTCTTT. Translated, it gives CASSLTELTFTEAFF.

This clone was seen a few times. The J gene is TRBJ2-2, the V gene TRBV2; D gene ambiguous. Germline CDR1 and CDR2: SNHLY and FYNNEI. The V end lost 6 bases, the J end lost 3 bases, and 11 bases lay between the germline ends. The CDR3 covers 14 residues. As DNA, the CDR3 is TGTGCCAGCAGGATGGACGGATACACCGGGGAGCTGTTTTTT. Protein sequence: CASRMDGYTGELFF.